The clone carrying this T cell receptor beta chain occurred a few times. Its specificity is unknown. CDR1 and CDR2 (germline): SGHKS, YYEKEE (reference sequence). V was shortened by 2 bases and J by 4 bases, with 12 bases between the two germline ends. CDR3 length: 14 amino acids. These data originate in a study of identical twins. Regarding the study as a whole: Within monozygotic twins, out-of-frame TCR alpha sharing was underestimated by the models. Invariant MAIT and iNKT cells may have partly biased zero-insertion analyses. High-abundance cord blood beta clonotypes had fewer insertions; memory repertoires showed none.

Template switching introduced a universal primer site, and the cDNA bore unique molecular identifiers. TCRdb analysed the 5' RACE reads with MiXCR anew, one entry per CDR3 protein. The table includes about 550,000 distinct CDR3 sequences, more than 20% detected once. The data also belong to a second study, concerning yellow fever vaccine responses in identical twins.

This clonotype was obtained from a woman aged 18-29 years in good health. The genes are TRBV5-5 and TRBJ1-1; no definite D call. The specimen was CD4+ T cells sorted from blood. Here the CDR3 DNA reads TGTGCCAGCAGCTTTGGGCCCTCGGCCACTGAAGCTTTCTTT. Translated: CASSFGPSATEAFF.